This record covers a single T cell receptor beta chain. Enrolled through a virtual design, the participants were between roughly 18 and 100 years of age and came from around 25 US areas. This sample is drawn from a study of blood T cell repertoires in COVID-19. Study at large: Sites in the United States, Italy and Spain provided acute and convalescent COVID-19 samples.

Sequenced by immunoSEQ multiplex PCR; TCRdb stores in-frame clones only, minus some. The sample holds hundreds of thousands of clones, about 91% seen once. Sequenced input: PBMCs or T cells enriched from blood (not recorded which). This clonotype was sampled from a woman in her thirties or forties who had recovered from COVID-19.

CDR3 sequence: CASSFGQEFETQYF. CDR3 nucleotide sequence: TGTGCCAGCAGCTTTGGACAGGAGTTCGAGACCCAGTACTTC. The rearrangement joins TRBV3-1 (or the pseudogene TRBV3-2) to TRBJ2-5, with 7 bases matching TRBD1. V shed 5 bases, J shed 5 bases, and the junction held 8 bases outside the gene matches. There are 14 residues in the CDR3. Germline assignment: CDR1 LGHDT and CDR2 YNNKEL (reference sequence).